Listed below are T cell receptor beta chains from one sample, sequenced in a study of cytomegalovirus exposure and HLA in healthy donors. Assay: immunoSEQ multiplex PCR; the TCRdb copy retains only in-frame clones and omits some. The sample contains tens of thousands of clones, approximately 70% of which appear only once. The sequenced material came from PBMCs. The source of these receptors is a man aged 25-40 years in good health and CMV-seronegative. Both conserved end residues are part of each CDR3. D genes are given only for firm matches. Size values are once, few and many counts, or a class for expanded clones, and some rows have none.

d_call clone_size j_call v_call cdr3_aa cdr3_nt
NA NA TRBJ1-1 TRBV9 CASSVVAGLDTEAFF TGTGCCAGCAGCGTAGTGGCGGGGTTGGACACTGAAGCTTTCTTT
TRBD2 once TRBJ2-1 TRBV29-1 CSVAGLAGSEQFF TGCAGCGTCGCGGGACTAGCGGGATCTGAGCAGTTCTTC
TRBD1 NA TRBJ1-1 TRBV2 CATLDRLNTEAFF TGTGCCACTCTGGACAGGTTGAACACTGAAGCTTTCTTT
NA NA TRBJ1-5 TRBV5-6 CASTIGNQPQHF TGTGCCAGCACCATCGGGAATCAGCCCCAGCATTTT
TRBD1 NA TRBJ2-5 TRBV11-2 CASSLGTGPQETQYF TGTGCCAGCAGCTTAGGGACAGGCCCCCAAGAGACCCAGTACTTC
NA NA TRBJ1-1 TRBV11-2 CASTLGGIEAFF TGTGCCAGCACCCTAGGCGGGATTGAAGCTTTCTTT
NA NA TRBJ2-2 TRBV5-6 CASSLTTANTGELFF TGTGCCAGCAGCTTGACCACAGCTAACACCGGGGAGCTGTTTTTT
TRBD1 NA TRBJ2-1 TRBV5-6 CASSFRGTGYNEQFF TGTGCCAGCAGCTTTCGCGGGACAGGTTACAATGAGCAGTTCTTC
NA few TRBJ1-5 TRBV2 CASSDDGISNQPQHF TGTGCCAGCAGTGACGACGGGATCAGCAATCAGCCCCAGCATTTT
TRBD1 NA TRBJ2-7 TRBV19 CASRDRAHAYEQYF TGTGCCAGTAGGGACAGGGCCCATGCCTACGAGCAGTACTTC
NA few TRBJ1-4 TRBV15 CATSNRQTTNEKLFF TGTGCCACCAGCAATCGACAGACAACTAATGAAAAACTGTTTTTT
NA NA TRBJ2-1 TRBV5-6 CASSSSFTGNEQFF TGTGCCAGCAGCTCTTCATTCACAGGGAATGAGCAGTTCTTC
TRBD2 NA TRBJ2-3 TRBV20-1 CSAGRGGTQYF TGCAGTGCTGGGAGGGGAGGTACGCAGTATTTT
TRBD1 NA TRBJ1-1 TRBV6-1 CASSTTGVSTEAFF TGTGCCAGCAGTACCACAGGGGTTAGCACTGAAGCTTTCTTT
NA few TRBJ2-6 TRBV5-1 CASSSAPTGSGANVLTF TGCGCCAGCAGCTCCGCCCCAACAGGGTCTGGGGCCAACGTCCTGACTTTC
NA NA TRBJ1-1 TRBV10-2 CASSDRGLNTEAFF TGCGCCAGCAGTGACCGCGGGTTGAACACTGAAGCTTTCTTT
NA NA TRBJ2-3 TRBV7-9 CSSSLVSDTQYF TGTTCCAGCAGCTTAGTATCGGATACGCAGTATTTT
TRBD2 few TRBJ2-1 TRBV7-9 CASSLLSGTEQFF TGTGCCAGCAGCTTACTGAGCGGGACTGAGCAGTTCTTC